The T cell receptor (beta chain) under discussion was sequenced for a study of molecular identifiers for immune sequencing clone quantification. This clonotype was recorded many times. In germline, CDR1 is PRHDT, CDR2 FYEKMQ (reference sequence). The CDR3 length is 12 residues. The V end lost 1 base, the J end lost 4 bases, and 4 bases lay between the germline ends. TCRdb re-derived calls from the PCR reads in MiXCR, one entry per CDR3 protein. Here the sample spans 350,000 or so distinct CDR3 sequences, about 20% being singletons. The chain carries TRBV13 and TRBJ1-2; D is unresolved. The sample was naive CD8+ T cells from blood, with Jurkat cell RNA spiked in. Stated subset: FACS-sorted CD8+CD4-CCR7+CD45RA+ naive T cells. The sequence came from a human donor in good health. Some libraries in this study had Jurkat cell RNA spiked in. CDR3 sequence (DNA): TGTGCCAGCAGCTTAGAGGCCTATGGCTACACCTTC. Protein: CASSLEAYGYTF. Combining the CDR3 with reference TRBV13 and TRBJ1-2 gives the whole variable domain AAGVIQSPRHLIKEKRETATLKCYPIPRHDTVYWYQQGPGQDPQFLISFYEKMQSDKGSIPDRFSAQQFSDYHSELNMSSLELGDSALYFCASSLEAYGYTFGSGTRLTVV.